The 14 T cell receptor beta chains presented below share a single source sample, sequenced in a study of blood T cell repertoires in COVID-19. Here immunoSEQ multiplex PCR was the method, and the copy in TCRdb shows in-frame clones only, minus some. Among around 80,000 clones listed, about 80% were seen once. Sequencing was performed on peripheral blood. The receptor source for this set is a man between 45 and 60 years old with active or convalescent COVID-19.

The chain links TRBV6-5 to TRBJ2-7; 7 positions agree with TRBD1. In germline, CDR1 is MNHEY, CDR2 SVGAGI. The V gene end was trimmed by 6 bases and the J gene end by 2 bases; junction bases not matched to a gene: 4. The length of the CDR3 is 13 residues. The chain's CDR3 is CASSRDSAYEQYF. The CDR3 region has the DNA TGTGCCAGCAGCCGGGACAGCGCCTACGAGCAGTACTTC.

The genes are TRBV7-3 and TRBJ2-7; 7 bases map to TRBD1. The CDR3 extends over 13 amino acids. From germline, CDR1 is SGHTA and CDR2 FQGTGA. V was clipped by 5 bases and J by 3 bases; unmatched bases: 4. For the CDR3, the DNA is TGTGCCAGCAGCCCGGGACAGAGCTACGAGCAGTACTTC. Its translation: CASSPGQSYEQYF.

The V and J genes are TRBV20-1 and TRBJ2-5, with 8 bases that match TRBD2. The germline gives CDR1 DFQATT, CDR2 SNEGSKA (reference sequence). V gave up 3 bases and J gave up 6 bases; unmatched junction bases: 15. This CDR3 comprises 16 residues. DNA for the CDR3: TGCAGTGCTAGTCGAAGCGGGGGCCCCACTGTAAAGACCCAGTACTTC. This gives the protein CSASRSGGPTVKTQYF.

The CDR3 coding sequence is TGTGCCAGCAACCTCCCGGGACAGGGGGATCGAAAACTGTTTTTT. Amino acids: CASNLPGQGDRKLFF. The rearrangement uses TRBV7-9 and TRBJ1-4; 11 nucleotides match TRBD1. CDR1 SEHNR and CDR2 FQNEAQ come from the germline V gene (reference sequence). The CDR3 length is 15 residues. After removal of 7 bases from V and 10 bases from J, the junction contained 11 bases not matched to a gene.

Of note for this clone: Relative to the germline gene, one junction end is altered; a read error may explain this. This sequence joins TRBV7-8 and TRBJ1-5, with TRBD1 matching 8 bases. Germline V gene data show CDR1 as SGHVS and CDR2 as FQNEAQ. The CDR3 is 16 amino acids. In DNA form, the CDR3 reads TGTGCCAGCAGCTTAGGGAGGACAGGGTCCAATCAGTCCCAGCATTTT. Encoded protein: CASSLGRTGSNQSQHF.

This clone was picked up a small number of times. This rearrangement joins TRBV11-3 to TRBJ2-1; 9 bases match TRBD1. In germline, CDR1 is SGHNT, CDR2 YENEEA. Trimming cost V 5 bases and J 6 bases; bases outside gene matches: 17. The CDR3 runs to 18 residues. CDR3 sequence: CASSGGPRTGVLSNEQFF. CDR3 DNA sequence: TGTGCCAGCAGCGGGGGTCCGCGGACAGGGGTTCTCAGCAATGAGCAGTTCTTC.

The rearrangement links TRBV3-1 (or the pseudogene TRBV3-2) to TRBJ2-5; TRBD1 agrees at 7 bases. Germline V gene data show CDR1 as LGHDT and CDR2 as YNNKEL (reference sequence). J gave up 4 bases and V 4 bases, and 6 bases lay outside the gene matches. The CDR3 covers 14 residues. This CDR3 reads CASSPLTGRETQYF. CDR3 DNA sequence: TGTGCCAGCAGCCCGTTGACAGGGCGAGAGACCCAGTACTTC.

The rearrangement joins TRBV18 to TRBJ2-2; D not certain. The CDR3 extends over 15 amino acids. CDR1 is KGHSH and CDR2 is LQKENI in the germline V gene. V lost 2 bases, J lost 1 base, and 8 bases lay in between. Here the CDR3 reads CASSPAAGNTGELFF. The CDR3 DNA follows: TGTGCCAGCTCACCAGCGGCCGGGAACACCGGGGAGCTGTTTTTT.

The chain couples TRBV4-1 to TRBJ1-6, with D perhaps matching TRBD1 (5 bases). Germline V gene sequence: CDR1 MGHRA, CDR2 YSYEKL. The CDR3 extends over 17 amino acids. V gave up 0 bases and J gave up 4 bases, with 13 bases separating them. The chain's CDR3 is CASSQDSWTRYNSPLHF. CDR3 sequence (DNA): TGCGCCAGCAGCCAAGATTCGTGGACAAGGTATAATTCACCCCTCCACTTT.

Here the CDR3 reads CASSLGGDPSYNEQFF. CDR3 coding DNA: TGTGCCAGCAGCTTAGGCGGTGACCCCTCCTACAATGAGCAGTTCTTC. The chain carries TRBV7-2 and TRBJ2-1; D gene unclear. Germline V gene sequence: CDR1 SGHTA, CDR2 FQGNSA. The V gene lost 1 base and the J gene lost 0 bases, with 10 bases spanning the gap. The CDR3 covers 16 residues.

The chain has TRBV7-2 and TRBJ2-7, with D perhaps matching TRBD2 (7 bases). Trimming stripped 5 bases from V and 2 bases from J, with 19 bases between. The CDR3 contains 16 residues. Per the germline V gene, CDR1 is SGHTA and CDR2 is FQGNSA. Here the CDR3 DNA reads TGTGCCAGCAGCCTGGTCGGGGGGCCAAGACCCTACGAGCAGTACTTC. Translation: CASSLVGGPRPYEQYF.

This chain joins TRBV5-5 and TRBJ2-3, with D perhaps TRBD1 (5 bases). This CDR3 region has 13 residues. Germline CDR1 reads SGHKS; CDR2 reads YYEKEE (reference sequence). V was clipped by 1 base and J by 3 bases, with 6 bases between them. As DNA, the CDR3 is TGTGCCAGCAGCTTGAGGGGAACAGATACGCAGTATTTT. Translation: CASSLRGTDTQYF.

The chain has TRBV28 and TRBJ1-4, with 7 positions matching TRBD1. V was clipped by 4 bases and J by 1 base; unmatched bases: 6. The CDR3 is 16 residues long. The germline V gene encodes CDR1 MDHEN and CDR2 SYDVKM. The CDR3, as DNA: TGTGCCAGCAGTTCCCACAGGGGACGAACTAATGAAAAACTGTTTTTT. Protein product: CASSSHRGRTNEKLFF.

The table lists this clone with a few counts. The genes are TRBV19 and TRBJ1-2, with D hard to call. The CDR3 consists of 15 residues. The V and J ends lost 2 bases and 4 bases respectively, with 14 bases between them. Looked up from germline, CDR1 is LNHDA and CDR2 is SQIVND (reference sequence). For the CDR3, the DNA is TGTGCCAGTAGTATATCCCCCCCGACGGGCTATGGCTACACCTTC. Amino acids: CASSISPPTGYGYTF.